Reported below is one TCR beta chain. cDNA serving as the sequencing template came from extracted, reverse transcribed RNA. Sequencing used immunoSEQ multiplex PCR; TCRdb keeps in-frame clones, though not all of them. The sample consists of roughly 250,000 clones, 67% of them appearing once. Germline values: CDR1 SGDLS, CDR2 YYNGEE. Trimming cost V 3 bases and J 5 bases; bases outside gene matches: 8. The CDR3 contains 17 residues. The data belong to a study of CD8+ T cells in alopecia areata. The chain recombines TRBV9 with TRBJ1-6; 10 nucleotides align to TRBD1. Sequencing was performed on CD4+ T cells sorted from blood, taken at week 0. This clonotype originated in a human donor with alopecia areata. The CDR3 protein is CASSEATGGWDNSPLHF. Written as DNA, the CDR3 is TGTGCCAGCAGCGAGGCGACAGGGGGCTGGGATAATTCACCCCTCCACTTT. Together with reference TRBV9 and TRBJ1-6, the CDR3 gives the full variable domain: DSGVTQTPKHLITATGQRVTLRCSPRSGDLSVYWYQQSLDQGLQFLIQYYNGEERAKGNILERFSAQQFPDLHSELNLSSLELGDSALYFCASSEATGGWDNSPLHFGNGTRLTVT.